This T cell receptor (beta chain) was retrieved from a study of spatial heterogeneity in lung cancer. Study summary: Beta-chain sequences were consistently detected more often than alpha-chain sequences.

Time point denoted: sample taken at primary tumor resection. Samples were donated by 72 untreated early-stage non-small cell lung cancer patients. A remark on this clonotype: Its antigen is unidentified.

MiXCR was run by TCRdb on the 5' RACE reads, yielding one entry per CDR3 protein. The table records roughly 19,000 distinct CDR3 sequences, approximately 16% of them present only once. Study findings and constraints: The study found that expanded intratumoral alpha and beta TCR counts tracked tumor mutation counts.

V was shortened by 8 bases and J by 2 bases, with 19 bases between the two germline ends. In germline, CDR1 is LNHDA, CDR2 SQIVND (reference sequence). The CDR3 sequence is 15 residues long. This chain links TRBV19 with TRBJ2-7, with D possibly matching TRBD2 (6 bases). Specimen: lung tumor tissue, collected at surgery. This sequence originates from a female donor with early-stage non-small cell lung cancer. CDR3 coding DNA: TGTGCCAGTTCGCCGGGACTCTCAATAGCCTACGAGCAGTACTTC. This codes for CASSPGLSIAYEQYF.